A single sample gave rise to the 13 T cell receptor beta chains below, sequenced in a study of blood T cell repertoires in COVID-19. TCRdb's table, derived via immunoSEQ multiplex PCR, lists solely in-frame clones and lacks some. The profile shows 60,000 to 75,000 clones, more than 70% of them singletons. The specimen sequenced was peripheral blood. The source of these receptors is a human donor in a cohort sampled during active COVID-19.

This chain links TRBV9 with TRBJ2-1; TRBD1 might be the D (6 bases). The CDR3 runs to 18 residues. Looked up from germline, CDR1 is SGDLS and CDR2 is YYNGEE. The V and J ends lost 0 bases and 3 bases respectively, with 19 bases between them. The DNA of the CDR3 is TGTGCCAGCAGCGTAGAGGGGGTTGGGAGCGCGAACTACAATGAGCAGTTCTTC. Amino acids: CASSVEGVGSANYNEQFF.

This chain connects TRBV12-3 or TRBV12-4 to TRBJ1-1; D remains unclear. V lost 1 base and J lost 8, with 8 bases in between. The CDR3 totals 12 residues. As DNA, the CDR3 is TGTGCCAGCAGTTTAGGTATCTCGGAAGCTTTCTTT. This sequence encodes CASSLGISEAFF.

CDR3 DNA sequence: TGTGCCAGCAGCCCCAGGTTAGGGCCCAGGGACACAGATACGCAGTATTTT. Protein: CASSPRLGPRDTDTQYF. The chain recombines TRBV5-4 with TRBJ2-3; D is perhaps TRBD1 (5 bases). Germline CDR1 and CDR2: SGHNT and YYREEE (reference sequence). The CDR3 extends over 17 amino acids. The ends were cut back, 4 bases at V and 2 bases at J, with 20 bases in the middle.

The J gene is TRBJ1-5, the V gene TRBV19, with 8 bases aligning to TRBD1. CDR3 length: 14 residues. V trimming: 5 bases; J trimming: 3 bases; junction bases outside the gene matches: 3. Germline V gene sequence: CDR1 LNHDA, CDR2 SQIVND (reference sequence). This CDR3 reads CASSGTGDNQPQHF. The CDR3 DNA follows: TGTGCCAGTAGTGGGACAGGAGACAATCAGCCCCAGCATTTT.

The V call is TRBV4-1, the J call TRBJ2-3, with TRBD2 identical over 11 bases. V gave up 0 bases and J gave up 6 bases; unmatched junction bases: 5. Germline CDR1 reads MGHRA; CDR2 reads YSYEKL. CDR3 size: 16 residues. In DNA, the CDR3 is TGCGCCAGCAGCCAAGATAGAAGGACTAGCGGGGATACGCAGTATTTT. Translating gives CASSQDRRTSGDTQYF.

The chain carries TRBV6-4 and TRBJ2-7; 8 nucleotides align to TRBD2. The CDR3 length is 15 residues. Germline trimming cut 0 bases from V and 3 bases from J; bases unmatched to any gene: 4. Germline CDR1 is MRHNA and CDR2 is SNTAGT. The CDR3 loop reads CASSDSFSGNYEQYV. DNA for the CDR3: TGTGCCAGCAGTGACTCGTTTAGCGGGAACTACGAGCAGTACGTC.

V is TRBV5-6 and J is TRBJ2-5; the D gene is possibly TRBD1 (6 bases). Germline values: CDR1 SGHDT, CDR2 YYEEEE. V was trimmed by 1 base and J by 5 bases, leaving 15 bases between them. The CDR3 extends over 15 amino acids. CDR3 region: CASSLPGQHGETQYF. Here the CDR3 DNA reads TGTGCCAGCAGCTTGCCCGGACAGCACGGGGAGACCCAGTACTTC. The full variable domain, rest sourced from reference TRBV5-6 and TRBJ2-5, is DAGVTQSPTHLIKTRGQQVTLRCSPKSGHDTVSWYQQALGQGPQFIFQYYEEEERQRGNFPDRFSGHQFPNYSSELNVNALLLGDSALYLCASSLPGQHGETQYFGPGTRLLVL.

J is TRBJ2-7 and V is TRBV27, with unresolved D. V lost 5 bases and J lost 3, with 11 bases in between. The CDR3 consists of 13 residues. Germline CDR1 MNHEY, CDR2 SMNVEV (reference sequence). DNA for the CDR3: TGTGCCAGCAGTCCCAGGTCCAACTACGAGCAGTACTTC. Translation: CASSPRSNYEQYF.

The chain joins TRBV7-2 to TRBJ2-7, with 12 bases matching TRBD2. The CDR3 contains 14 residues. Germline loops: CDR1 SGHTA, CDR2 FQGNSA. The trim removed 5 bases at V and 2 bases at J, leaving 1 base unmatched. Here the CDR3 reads CASSRTSGTYEQYF. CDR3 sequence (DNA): TGTGCCAGCAGCCGGACTAGCGGGACCTACGAGCAGTACTTC.

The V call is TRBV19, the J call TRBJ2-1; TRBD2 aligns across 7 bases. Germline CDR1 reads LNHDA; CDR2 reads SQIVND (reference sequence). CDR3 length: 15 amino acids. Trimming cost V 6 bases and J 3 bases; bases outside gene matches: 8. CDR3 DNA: TGTGCCAGTAGGGAGAGCGGGACCGTCTACAATGAGCAGTTCTTC. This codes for CASRESGTVYNEQFF.

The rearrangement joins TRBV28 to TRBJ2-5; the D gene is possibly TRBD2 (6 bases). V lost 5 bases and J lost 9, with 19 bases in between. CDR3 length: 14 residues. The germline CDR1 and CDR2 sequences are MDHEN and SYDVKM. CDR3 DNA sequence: TGTGCCAGCAGTCTGGTTGCGGGGCCGCAGGCCCAGTACTTC. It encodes CASSLVAGPQAQYF.

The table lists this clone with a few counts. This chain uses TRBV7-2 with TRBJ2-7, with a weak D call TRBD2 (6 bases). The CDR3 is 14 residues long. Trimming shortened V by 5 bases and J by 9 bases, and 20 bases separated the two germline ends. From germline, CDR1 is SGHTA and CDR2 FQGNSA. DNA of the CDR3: TGTGCCAGCAGCCCCGTCGGTCGGGGGTTAGGGCAGTACGTC. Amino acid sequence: CASSPVGRGLGQYV.

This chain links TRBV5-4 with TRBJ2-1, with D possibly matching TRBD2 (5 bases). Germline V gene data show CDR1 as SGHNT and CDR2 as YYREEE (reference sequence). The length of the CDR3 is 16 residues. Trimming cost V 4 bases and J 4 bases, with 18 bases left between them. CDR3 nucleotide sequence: TGTGCCAGCAGCGGGGTCCCGGAGCGGAAGTACAATGAGCAGTTCTTC. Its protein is CASSGVPERKYNEQFF.